The clone carrying this T cell receptor (beta chain) was observed a handful of times. Antigen: not known. TCRdb passed the 5' RACE reads through MiXCR, listing each CDR3 protein once. Of 250,000 or so distinct CDR3 sequences listed, 5.5% to 8% were seen once; the top ten hold roughly 3.6%. This specimen belongs to a study of identical twins. CDR1 is LGHDT, CDR2 YNNKEL, per germline (reference sequence). The CDR3 is made up of 15 amino acids. Trimming left V 3 bases short and J 2 bases short, with 13 bases between. General study points: For monozygotic twins, models underestimated out-of-frame TCR alpha sharing. In zero-insertion analyses, partial confounding could arise from invariant MAIT and iNKT cells. Out-of-frame alpha sequences shared between twins exhibited an excess of low generation probability.

This sample was shared with a second study, whose subject was yellow fever vaccine responses in identical twins.

Sequencing input: memory (CD45RO+) T cells sorted from blood. This receptor was obtained from a woman aged 18-29 years in good health. The chain recombines TRBV3-1 with TRBJ2-5; TRBD2 might be the D (6 bases). CDR3 region: CASSQNPAGQETQYF. The DNA for the CDR3 is TGTGCCAGCAGCCAGAACCCGGCGGGACAAGAGACCCAGTACTTC.